Each of the 12 T cell receptor beta chains below was sequenced from the same sample in a study of early T cells in non-severe SARS-CoV-2 infection. TCRdb fed the 5' RACE reads into MiXCR, producing one record per CDR3 protein. This table has about 43,000 distinct CDR3 sequences, approximately 11% appearing once. Specimen: whole blood. These receptor sequences come from an adult who was a healthcare worker with PCR-confirmed SARS-CoV-2 infection or an uninfected control (not recorded which).

This clonotype was counted many times. The genes are TRBV4-2 and TRBJ2-7; D is unclear. The V and J ends lost 1 base and 6 bases respectively, with 7 bases between them. CDR1 LGHNA and CDR2 YNFKEQ come from the germline V gene. This CDR3 has 12 amino acids. The CDR3 DNA follows: TGTGCCAGCAGCCAAGCCACGGGCGAGCAGTACTTC. This translates into CASSQATGEQYF.

This chain uses TRBV10-3 with TRBJ2-2; 10 bases are a match to TRBD1. Trimming removed 2 bases from V and 0 bases from J; junction bases left unmatched: 0. This CDR3 region has 16 residues. Germline loops: CDR1 ENHRY, CDR2 SYGVKD. CDR3 loop: CAISEGQGANTGELFF. In DNA, the CDR3 is TGTGCCATCAGTGAGGGACAGGGGGCGAACACCGGGGAGCTGTTTTTT.

The table lists this clonotype with a few counts. The chain has TRBV6-2 or TRBV6-3 and TRBJ2-4; either TRBD1 or TRBD2 may supply D (5 bases each). This CDR3 contains 16 residues. Germline V gene data show CDR1 as MNHEY and CDR2 as SVGEGT. V was clipped by 1 base and J by 0 bases, with 10 bases between them. CDR3: CASSYFGDQAKNIQYF. DNA of the CDR3: TGTGCCAGCAGTTACTTCGGGGACCAAGCCAAAAACATTCAGTACTTC.

This clonotype was recorded a few times. The chain recombines TRBV20-1 with TRBJ2-7; 9 nucleotides agree with TRBD1. Germline CDR1 DFQATT, CDR2 SNEGSKA (reference sequence). With 2 bases clipped from V and 4 bases from J, the junction kept 6 bases outside the gene matches. The CDR3 length is 14 residues. DNA of the CDR3: TGCAGTGCTAGAAGCCGGGACAGGGAATACGAGCAGTACTTC. Protein: CSARSRDREYEQYF.

The chain recombines TRBV20-1 with TRBJ1-4, with unresolved D. CDR3 size: 14 residues. Trimming removed 0 bases from V and 8 bases from J, with 13 bases in between. Germline V gene lookup returns CDR1 DFQATT and CDR2 SNEGSKA (reference sequence). CDR3: CSARDLKGGEKLFF. The CDR3, as DNA: TGCAGTGCTAGAGATCTCAAGGGTGGGGAAAAACTGTTTTTT.

This clonotype showed up many times. V is TRBV10-3 and J is TRBJ2-2, with 9 bases fitting TRBD1. The germline gives CDR1 ENHRY, CDR2 SYGVKD. With 8 bases clipped from V and 5 bases from J, the junction kept 9 bases outside the gene matches. There are 15 residues in the CDR3. The CDR3 region is CAIGRDREGTGELFF. For the CDR3, the DNA is TGTGCCATCGGCCGGGACAGGGAAGGGACCGGGGAGCTGTTTTTT.

The rearrangement joins TRBV20-1 to TRBJ1-6, with a tentative D call TRBD1 (6 bases). Looked up from germline, CDR1 is DFQATT and CDR2 is SNEGSKA (reference sequence). Trimming removed 6 bases at V and 4 bases at J, with 16 bases between. The CDR3 loop spans 15 amino acids. The CDR3 protein is CSATQGTLYNSPLHF. The CDR3 DNA reads TGCAGTGCCACGCAAGGGACACTTTATAATTCACCCCTCCACTTT.

In its sample, this clonotype was seen many times. The V gene is TRBV29-1, the J gene TRBJ2-1; 7 bases align to TRBD1. The germline gives CDR1 SQVTM, CDR2 ANQGSEA. J was trimmed by 5 bases and V by 4 bases; bases with no gene match: 8. The CDR3 is made up of 14 amino acids. The CDR3 coding sequence is TGCAGCGTTGTCCCACAGGGACAGAACAATGAGCAGTTCTTC. This translates into CSVVPQGQNNEQFF.

The chain uses TRBV25-1 and TRBJ1-1; D is possibly TRBD1 (6 bases). Trimming left V 3 bases short and J 0 bases short, with 14 bases between. This CDR3 comprises 16 residues. Germline lookup yields CDR1 MGHDK and CDR2 SYGVNS. The CDR3: CASSDSGTFLNTEAFF. As DNA, the CDR3 is TGTGCCAGCAGTGATTCGGGGACATTCTTGAACACTGAAGCTTTCTTT. Full variable domain (rest looked up from reference TRBV25-1 and TRBJ1-1): EADIYQTPRYLVIGTGKKITLECSQTMGHDKMYWYQQDPGMELHLIHYSYGVNSTEKGDLSSESTVSRIRTEHFPLTLESARPSHTSQYLCASSDSGTFLNTEAFFGQGTRLTVV.

This clonotype was recorded many times. The chain couples TRBV24-1 to TRBJ1-1, with a possible D match to TRBD1 (6 bases). The germline V and J ends were trimmed by 7 bases and 4 bases, with 21 bases remaining between them. This CDR3 region has 16 residues. Germline CDR1 reads KGHDR; CDR2 reads SFDVKD. The CDR3 DNA follows: TGTGCCACCAGGGGCTCTTTAGGACAGAAGTCCACTGAAGCTTTCTTT. Translating it yields CATRGSLGQKSTEAFF.

Points on this clonotype: A read error is possible here, since a much larger clone lies one base away. This chain uses TRBV3-1 with TRBJ2-6; 7 bases align to TRBD1. The CDR3 has 16 residues. Germline V gives CDR1 LGHDT, CDR2 YNNKEL (reference sequence). The CDR3 is CASSHEGQAGTNVLTF. The CDR3 DNA reads TGTGCCAGCAGCCACGAAGGACAGGCTGGGACCAACGTCCTGACTTTC.

The V and J genes are TRBV7-3 and TRBJ2-1; 9 nucleotides match TRBD2. Trimming at V came to 5 bases and at J to 9 bases, leaving 17 bases not matched to a gene. The CDR3 consists of 17 residues. Germline loops: CDR1 SGHTA, CDR2 FQGTGA. DNA of the CDR3: TGTGCCAGCAGCCCCCACGCTAGCGCGGGGGGGGTGGTTGAGCAGTTCTTC. Translated, it gives CASSPHASAGGVVEQFF.